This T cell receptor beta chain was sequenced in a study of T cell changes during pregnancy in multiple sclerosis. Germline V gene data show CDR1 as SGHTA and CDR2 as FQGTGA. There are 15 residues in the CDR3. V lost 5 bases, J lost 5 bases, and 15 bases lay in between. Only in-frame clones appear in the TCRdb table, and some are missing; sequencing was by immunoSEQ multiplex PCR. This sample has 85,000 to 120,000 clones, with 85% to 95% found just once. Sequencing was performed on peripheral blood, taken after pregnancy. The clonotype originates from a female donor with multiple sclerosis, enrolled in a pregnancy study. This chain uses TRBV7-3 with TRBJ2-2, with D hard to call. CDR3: CASSLPDSGTGELFF. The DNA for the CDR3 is TGTGCCAGCAGCCTACCCGACTCGGGTACCGGGGAGCTGTTTTTT.